The 25 T cell receptor beta chains below all came from one sample that was sequenced in a study of T cells in Graves' hyperthyroidism and ophthalmopathy. Amplification yielded TCR beta CDR3 regions, with RNA transcripts as the source. When the TCR CDR3 underwent first-round RT-PCR, the HTBI primer set was used. TCRdb called the multiplex PCR reads again in MiXCR, with one record for every CDR3 protein. The table includes about 96,000 distinct CDR3 sequences, about 51% detected once. The sample taken for sequencing was blood. These receptors were taken from a woman aged 40 to 50 with Graves' hyperthyroidism.

The chain recombines TRBV10-3 with TRBJ1-6; TRBD1 matches at 10 bases. The CDR3 is 12 amino acids. CDR1 is ENHRY and CDR2 is SYGVKD in the germline V gene. The CDR3 loop is CARTGGGSPLHF. CDR3 nucleotides: TGTGCTAGGACAGGGGGAGGTTCACCCCTCCACTTT.

Here the CDR3 reads CSFTGANVLTF. In DNA form, the CDR3 reads TGCAGCTTTACAGGGGCCAACGTCCTGACTTTC. This chain links TRBV29-1 with TRBJ2-6; D call uncertain. Germline assignment: CDR1 SQVTM and CDR2 ANQGSEA. This CDR3 region has 11 residues. V lost 8 bases, J lost 4 bases, and 6 bases lay in between.

This clonotype was seen at least ten times. The chain couples TRBV7-2 to TRBJ2-2; a weak D match, TRBD2 (7 bases). V was cut by 5 bases and J by 7 bases, with 17 bases left in between. Germline values: CDR1 SGHTA, CDR2 FQGNSA. CDR3 length equals 15 residues. The CDR3 DNA follows: TGTGCCAGCAGCCGGGGGGCAGGGAGGATCGGGGAGCTGTTTTTT. Amino acid sequence: CASSRGAGRIGELFF.

This clonotype was observed many times. V usage is TRBV30 and J usage is TRBJ1-1; no firm D call. The length of the CDR3 is 13 residues. Trimming left V 0 bases short and J 2 bases short, with 7 bases between. The germline V gene encodes CDR1 GTSNPN and CDR2 SVGIG (reference sequence). CDR3 DNA sequence: TGTGCCTGGAGTGTGACGGCTAACACTGAAGCTTTCTTT. This sequence encodes CAWSVTANTEAFF.

At least ten counts were recorded for this clonotype. V and J are TRBV7-2 and TRBJ1-5; the D gene is possibly TRBD1 (5 bases). V lost 5 bases and J lost 9, with 14 bases in between. The germline V gene encodes CDR1 SGHTA and CDR2 FQGNSA. The CDR3 contains 13 residues. DNA of the CDR3: TGTGCCAGCAGCCGGGACCTTTTAACGCCCCAGCATTTT. Its translation is CASSRDLLTPQHF.

The chain links TRBV7-2 to TRBJ2-7, with 7 nucleotides matching TRBD1. After removal of 1 base from V and 12 bases from J, the junction contained 6 bases not matched to a gene. The CDR3 runs 12 residues. The V gene's germline CDR1 is SGHTA and CDR2 FQGNSA. CDR3 region: CASSLGGGPLYF. The CDR3 DNA follows: TGTGCCAGCAGCTTAGGAGGGGGCCCCCTGTACTTC. The whole variable domain, filled in from reference TRBV7-2 and TRBJ2-7, reads GAGVSQSPSNKVTEKGKDVELRCDPISGHTALYWYRQSLGQGLEFLIYFQGNSAPDKSGLPSDRFSAERTGGSVSTLTIQRTQQEDSAVYLCASSLGGGPLYFGPGTRLTVT.

In the case of this clonotype: The junction shows a germline mismatch at one end, possibly a read error. In DNA form, the CDR3 reads TGTGCCAGCAGTGTTAACGTGAACACTGGAGCTTTCTTT. This encodes CASSVNVNTGAFF. The rearrangement links TRBV2 to TRBJ1-1; D remains unclear. This CDR3 comprises 13 residues. Germline values: CDR1 SNHLY, CDR2 FYNNEI.

The rearrangement links TRBV9 to TRBJ1-3; TRBD1 aligns across 10 bases. Germline values: CDR1 SGDLS, CDR2 YYNGEE. J gave up 4 bases and V 5 bases, and 3 bases lay outside the gene matches. This CDR3 is 14 amino acids long. CDR3 region: CASSRQGAGNTIYF. The CDR3 DNA reads as TGTGCCAGCAGTCGACAGGGGGCGGGAAACACCATATATTTT.

The rearrangement links TRBV15 to TRBJ2-4, with 9 bases fitting TRBD1. The V segment lost 3 bases and the J segment 12 bases; nucleotides outside the gene matches: 12. Germline CDR1 is LNHNV and CDR2 is YYDKDF (reference sequence). The CDR3 runs 15 residues. The CDR3: CATSSTPGQGGNQYF. CDR3 in DNA: TGTGCCACCAGCAGTACCCCGGGACAGGGTGGTAATCAGTACTTC.

Worth noting for this clonotype: This could be a read error, since a much larger clone is one nucleotide away. The chain uses TRBV9 and TRBJ1-1, with D unresolved. From germline, CDR1 is SGDLS and CDR2 YYNGEE. This CDR3 has 17 amino acids. The CDR3 DNA sequence: TGTGCCAGCAGCGTAGTGAAGGCCGAGCCTATGAACACTGAAGCTCTCTTT. Amino acids: CASSVVKAEPMNTEALF.

This clonotype was seen repeatedly, ten times or more. The chain joins TRBV20-1 to TRBJ1-2; possibly TRBD1 for D (5 bases). Germline V gene lookup returns CDR1 DFQATT and CDR2 SNEGSKA (reference sequence). The CDR3 is 11 amino acids. The CDR3 reads CRAWGWNGYTF. Written as DNA, the CDR3 is TGCAGGGCCTGGGGGTGGAATGGCTACACCTTC.

As regards this clonotype: One base away lies a much larger clone, so this may be a sequencing read error. The chain recombines TRBV6-5 with TRBJ1-4; 9 bases align to TRBD1. This CDR3 is built from 15 residues. Germline V CDR1 and CDR2: MNHEY, SVGAGI. The DNA for the CDR3 is TGTGCCAGCAGTCCACCACAGGGGGCGAGTGAAAAACTGCTTTTT. As protein: CASSPPQGASEKLLF.

To note about this clonotype: The junction does not match germline at one end; this may be a read error. The V call is TRBV20-1, the J call TRBJ2-7; D may be TRBD2 (5 bases). This CDR3 has 12 amino acids. Germline V gene data show CDR1 as DFQATT and CDR2 as SNEGSKA (reference sequence). The CDR3 sequence: CSARTVTGELYF. DNA for the CDR3: TGCAGTGCTAGGACGGTCACCGGGGAGCTGTACTTC.

This clonotype came up many times. J is TRBJ1-5 and V is TRBV20-1; D gene unclear. CDR1 and CDR2 from the germline V gene are DFQATT and SNEGSKA (reference sequence). The CDR3 has 14 amino acids. Between the trimmed V and J ends, which lost 3 bases and 3 bases, there was a span of 12 bases. In DNA, the CDR3 is TGCAGTGCTAGGGGAATTCAGGACAATCAGCCCCAGCATTTT. As protein: CSARGIQDNQPQHF.

About this clonotype itself: The junction and the germline gene differ at one end; a read error may be behind it. The CDR3 is CSATRTSGRTRQHF. CDR3 in DNA: TGCAGTGCAACCCGGACTAGCGGGAGGACTAGGCAGCACTTC. The V call is TRBV20-1, the J call TRBJ2-7, with TRBD2 matching over 14 bases. The CDR3 extends over 14 amino acids. CDR1 is DFQATT and CDR2 is SNEGSKA in the germline V gene (reference sequence).

Remarks on this clonotype: This may arise from a read error, as a much more abundant clone is one base away. The V call is TRBV12-3 or TRBV12-4, the J call TRBJ2-2; possible D gene TRBD2, 5 bases. The CDR3 sequence is 13 residues long. The CDR3 reads CASSSLNTGVLFF. The CDR3 coding sequence is TGTGCCAGCAGCTCGTTGAACACCGGGGTGCTGTTTTTT.

Comments on this clonotype: A much larger clone differs from this one at a single base, so this may be a read error. The CDR3 nucleotides read TGCGCCAACAGCTTGGGGGGCAGGGGGGATTCACCCCTCCACTTT. Amino acid sequence: CANSLGGRGDSPLHF. The V call is TRBV5-1, the J call TRBJ1-6; 7 bases line up with TRBD1. CDR3 size: 15 residues. Germline V CDR1 and CDR2: SGHRS, YFSETQ.

The chain uses TRBV2 and TRBJ2-2, with a tentative D call TRBD2 (6 bases). This CDR3 spans 12 amino acids. Trimming left V 6 bases short and J 5 bases short, with 7 bases between. Germline values: CDR1 SNHLY, CDR2 FYNNEI. CDR3: CASREGTGELFF. In DNA, the CDR3 is TGTGCCAGCAGGGAGGGGACCGGGGAGCTGTTTTTT.

This clonotype has ten or more counts. This chain uses TRBV28 with TRBJ2-6; no reliable D call. The germline CDR1 and CDR2 sequences are MDHEN and SYDVKM. Trimming stripped 6 bases from V and 2 bases from J, with 11 bases between. The CDR3 sequence is 15 residues long. The CDR3 DNA is TGTGCCAGCAGCTCCCAGTCCACTGGGGCCAACGTCCTGACTTTC. Its protein product is CASSSQSTGANVLTF.

The table lists this clonotype with many counts. The genes are TRBV7-8 and TRBJ1-4; D unresolved. There are 13 residues in the CDR3. Germline loops: CDR1 SGHVS, CDR2 FQNEAQ. V lost 7 bases, J lost 7 bases, and 13 bases lay in between. The CDR3 bases are TGTGCCAGCAAAGGTCGGTTAGGTGAAAAACTGTTTTTT. Protein product: CASKGRLGEKLFF.

This clonotype was seen ten or more times. The J gene is TRBJ1-1, the V gene TRBV7-9; TRBD1 aligns across 8 bases. The ends lost 5 bases at V and 4 bases at J; junction bases unmatched: 9. Germline values: CDR1 SEHNR, CDR2 FQNEAQ (reference sequence). This CDR3 is built from 15 residues. The CDR3 sequence is CASSPSDRVSTEAFF. The CDR3, as DNA: TGTGCCAGCAGCCCCTCGGACAGGGTGAGCACTGAAGCTTTCTTT.

At least ten counts were recorded for this clonotype. J is TRBJ2-3 and V is TRBV20-1; 11 bases match TRBD2. Looked up from germline, CDR1 is DFQATT and CDR2 is SNEGSKA (reference sequence). V was clipped by 4 bases and J by 5 bases; unmatched bases: 8. The CDR3 runs 15 residues. The CDR3 DNA sequence: TGCAGTGCTATTGAGACTAGCGGGATGGGAGATACGCAGTATTTT. Translation: CSAIETSGMGDTQYF.

This clonotype occurred many times. The gene calls are TRBV4-1 and TRBJ2-5; 9 nucleotides line up with TRBD1. V gave up 2 bases and J gave up 5 bases; unmatched junction bases: 9. Germline V CDR1 and CDR2: MGHRA, YSYEKL. The CDR3 totals 16 residues. The CDR3 DNA sequence: TGCGCCAGCAGCCAAACAGGGGGCCTTGGCAAGGAGACCCAGTACTTC. This encodes CASSQTGGLGKETQYF.

The chain recombines TRBV7-4 with TRBJ1-1, with 9 bases identical to TRBD1. Looked up from germline, CDR1 is SGHVT and CDR2 is SQSDAQ. With 5 bases clipped from V and 2 bases from J, the junction kept 12 bases outside the gene matches. There are 17 residues in the CDR3. This CDR3 is CASSLDRGAGGNTEAFF. In DNA form, the CDR3 reads TGTGCCAGCAGCCTGGACAGGGGAGCGGGGGGAAACACTGAAGCTTTCTTT.

Comment on this clonotype: A much bigger clone sits one base away, suggesting this may be a read error. This CDR3 is missing its conserved last phenylalanine or tryptophan, likely due to a read error. The genes are TRBV7-2 and TRBJ1-1; D is possibly TRBD1 (5 bases). This CDR3 has 13 residues. Trimming cost V 6 bases and J 7 bases, with 15 bases left between them. Per germline, CDR1 SGHTA and CDR2 FQGNSA. The CDR3 DNA follows: TGTGCCAGCAGTCTCTACCCAGGGAGTGAAGCTTTCCTT. As protein: CASSLYPGSEAFL.